The rows below give T cell receptor beta chains drawn from one sample of a study of control samples from healthy donors and cancer patients. TCRdb's table, derived via immunoSEQ multiplex PCR, lists solely in-frame clones and lacks some. In the table there are around 100,000 clones, around 90% of which are singletons. Sequences were obtained from blood. Source of these receptors: a man aged 30 to 45 in good health. Both conserved end residues are part of each CDR3. A D gene is named only where the DNA matches it firmly. A clone size is listed for some rows: how often the clone was seen (once, few, many), or a class if it is expanded.

.	.	TRBV28	TRBJ2-3	TGTGCCAGCAGTTTATTGATTTCGGGGTCTTCGGGCACAGATACGCAGTATTTT	CASSLLISGSSGTDTQYF
.	few	TRBV30	TRBJ1-3	TGTGCCTGGGCCCAGGGTCATGGAAACACCATATATTTT	CAWAQGHGNTIYF
TRBD2	.	TRBV11-3	TRBJ2-7	TGTGCCAGCAGCTTAGAACTAGCGTACGAGCAGTACTTC	CASSLELAYEQYF
TRBD2	.	TRBV18	TRBJ2-3	TGTGCCAGCTCTCTTAGCGGGAGTACGGATACGCAGTATTTT	CASSLSGSTDTQYF
TRBD2	.	TRBV3-1/TRBV3-2	TRBJ2-1	TGTGCCAGCAGTCGCCGACTAGCGGGAGTCAATGAGCAGTTCTTC	CASSRRLAGVNEQFF
TRBD1	.	TRBV7-9	TRBJ1-1	TGTGCCAGCAGCTTGTGGACAGGGAAGAACACTGAAGCTTTCTTT	CASSLWTGKNTEAFF
.	.	TRBV27	TRBJ1-2	TGTGCCAGCAGACAAGGGACCGACTTCTATGGCTACACCTTC	CASRQGTDFYGYTF
.	.	TRBV27	TRBJ2-5	TGTGCCAGCAGTTACAAATACCAAGAGACCCAGTACTTC	CASSYKYQETQYF
TRBD1	.	TRBV28	TRBJ2-7	TGTGCCAGCAACGACAGGGGGAAGGGGGAGCAGTACTTC	CASNDRGKGEQYF
.	once	TRBV19	TRBJ2-3	TGTGCCAGTAGTAGTAGCGGAGGGCCTTTGGATACGCAGTATTTT	CASSSSGGPLDTQYF
.	.	TRBV5-1	TRBJ2-4	TGCGCCAGCAGTCCCAGGGGGGGGGACCTAGCCAAAAACATTCAGTACTTC	CASSPRGGDLAKNIQYF
TRBD2	.	TRBV19	TRBJ2-7	TGTGCCAGTAGTAATGGGGGACTAGCGGGAGCAATTTACGAGCAGTACTTC	CASSNGGLAGAIYEQYF
TRBD1	.	TRBV10-3	TRBJ2-7	TGTGCCATCAGTAAAGGACAGGGAGGAGAGCAGTACTTC	CAISKGQGGEQYF
.	.	TRBV7-3	TRBJ2-3	TGTGCCAGCAGCCGGGCTACCACAGATACGCAGTATTTT	CASSRATTDTQYF
TRBD1	.	TRBV15	TRBJ2-2	TGTGCCACCAGCATTATGGCAGGGGGTCCCGGGGAGCTGTTTTTT	CATSIMAGGPGELFF
.	once	TRBV5-6	TRBJ1-1	TGTGCCAGCACCCCTAGGGGGGCGTTAGGGGATACTGAAGCTTTCTTT	CASTPRGALGDTEAFF
.	.	TRBV14	TRBJ2-3	TGTGCCAGCAGCCAGTATTGGGCTTCCACAGATACGCAGTATTTT	CASSQYWASTDTQYF
.	.	TRBV29-1	TRBJ2-5	TGCAGCGTAAGGGTGGGGGGAGAGACCCAGTACTTC	CSVRVGGETQYF
TRBD1	.	TRBV7-8	TRBJ2-7	TGTGCCAGCAGCACCGGACAGGAGCGGTACGAGCAGTACTTC	CASSTGQERYEQYF
TRBD1	once	TRBV27	TRBJ1-2	TGTGCCAGCAGTCTGGGGACAGGAGACTTTCGGGGTGGCTACACCTTC	CASSLGTGDFRGGYTF
TRBD2	.	TRBV5-4	TRBJ2-7	TGTGCCAGCAGCTTGGGGACTAGCGGGCTCTACGAGCAGTACTTC	CASSLGTSGLYEQYF
TRBD2	.	TRBV24-1	TRBJ2-1	TGTGCCACCAGTGTCCGGCTAGCGGGATCCTCGAGCTCCTACAATGAGCAGTTCTTC	CATSVRLAGSSSSYNEQFF
.	.	TRBV28	TRBJ2-3	TGTGCCAGCAGCCGACTACCATGGACAGATACGCAGTATTTT	CASSRLPWTDTQYF
.	.	TRBV29-1	TRBJ2-7	TGCAGCGTTGTTGCCGGTTCCTACGAGCAGTACTTC	CSVVAGSYEQYF
.	.	TRBV2	TRBJ2-5	TGTGCCAGCAGTGAGGGGCTGACTATTGGGGGGCGAAGTCAAGAGACCCAGTACTTC	CASSEGLTIGGRSQETQYF
TRBD2	.	TRBV4-1	TRBJ2-3	TGCGCCAGCAGCCTTTCCAGCGGGAGTATTACAGATACGCAGTATTTT	CASSLSSGSITDTQYF
.	.	TRBV18	TRBJ1-5	TGTGCCAGCTCTGATGCCATAAACAATCAGCCCCAGCATTTT	CASSDAINNQPQHF
TRBD1	.	TRBV6-2/TRBV6-3	TRBJ2-7	TGTGCCAGCAGTTACTCCGACAGGGGGCAGTACTTC	CASSYSDRGQYF
TRBD1	.	TRBV11-2	TRBJ2-5	TGTGCCAGCAGCAAGCCTAACAGGGGAGAGACCCAGTACTTC	CASSKPNRGETQYF
TRBD1	.	TRBV19	TRBJ1-6	TGTGCCAGTACCCCGACAGACAGGGGGCCGAGTAATTCACCCCTCCACTTT	CASTPTDRGPSNSPLHF
TRBD2	.	TRBV14	TRBJ2-6	TGTGCCAGCAGCCAAGGGGGGGGGAGCGGGGCCAACGTCCTGACTTTC	CASSQGGGSGANVLTF
.	.	TRBV27	TRBJ2-7	TGTGCCAGCAGGCCCGGGACTGGCTCCTACGGGCAGTACTTC	CASRPGTGSYGQYF
.	.	TRBV6-5	TRBJ1-6	TGTGCCAGCAGTTACGAGGGGGGATATAATTCACCCCTCCACTTT	CASSYEGGYNSPLHF
.	.	TRBV20-1	TRBJ2-5	TGCAGTGCTAGAAGCCAAGAGACCCAGTACTTC	CSARSQETQYF
.	once	TRBV28	TRBJ1-6	TGTGCCAGCAGTTTATACTCACCCCTCCACTTT	CASSLYSPLHF
.	.	TRBV27	TRBJ2-7	TGTGCCAGCAGTTTATCCTGGGGGACCCCCTACGAGCAGTACTTC	CASSLSWGTPYEQYF
.	.	TRBV18	TRBJ2-7	TGTGCCAGCTCACGTGGACTCTCCTACGAGCAGTACTTC	CASSRGLSYEQYF
.	.	TRBV15	TRBJ2-7	TGTGCCACCAGCAGAGATCGAACTAGTTCCTACGAGCAGTACTTC	CATSRDRTSSYEQYF
.	.	TRBV6-4	TRBJ1-2	TGTGCCAGCAGTGACCGGACGGGGGGAGCAGGGGGCTACACCTTC	CASSDRTGGAGGYTF
.	.	TRBV11-2	TRBJ1-2	TGTGCCAGCAGTCTAACCGGCGGGGGCCCCTATGGCTACACCTTC	CASSLTGGGPYGYTF
.	.	TRBV28	TRBJ2-1	TGTGCCAGCAGTTTACTCTTTGAGCAGTTCTTC	CASSLLFEQFF
.	.	TRBV23-1	TRBJ1-2	TGCGCCAGCCCCCCGGACTGTAACTATGGCTACACCTTC	CASPPDCNYGYTF
TRBD1	.	TRBV5-1	TRBJ2-1	TGCGCCAGCAGCCCAATGCCGGGACAGGTCTACAATGAGCAGTTCTTC	CASSPMPGQVYNEQFF
TRBD2	few	TRBV7-6	TRBJ2-2	TGTGCCAGCAGCTTGGGACTAGCGGGAGTCGGGGAGCTGTTTTTT	CASSLGLAGVGELFF
.	.	TRBV20-1	TRBJ2-7	TGCAGTGCTAGTTCAGGCGGTAAAACCTCCTACGAGCAGTACTTC	CSASSGGKTSYEQYF
.	few	TRBV6-2/TRBV6-3	TRBJ1-1	TGTGCCAGCAGTTACCAGGACAGAACTAAAAAAGCTTTCTTT	CASSYQDRTKKAFF
.	.	TRBV6-5	TRBJ1-6	TGTGCCAGCAGCCTACGTGGGTCCTCACCCCTCCACTTT	CASSLRGSSPLHF